This record looks at one T cell receptor (beta chain) sequence and its context. This specimen comes from a study of blood T cell repertoires in COVID-19. Using immunoSEQ multiplex PCR, the repertoire was profiled, and TCRdb retains in-frame clones only, with some absent. This sample has 100,000 to 150,000 clones, with 85% to 90% found just once. This CDR3 has 13 amino acids. V was cut by 6 bases and J by 7 bases, with 12 bases left in between. The germline V gene has CDR1 MNHEY and CDR2 SVGAGI. The rearrangement uses TRBV6-5 and TRBJ1-4; D remains ambiguous. Sequences were obtained from peripheral blood. The sequence derives from a woman aged 55-69 years with COVID-19, enrolled during active disease. As DNA, the CDR3 is TGTGCCAGCAGAGAGGGAGGTATTGAAAAACTGTTTTTT. Encoded protein: CASREGGIEKLFF.